The present T cell receptor beta chain was sequenced within a study of T cell repertoires in cytomegalovirus infection (dated by TCRdb to between 2017 and 2020). Study-wide context: Recently identified HLA-C-restricted CMV epitopes, whose presentation resists viral immunomodulation, were targeted by peptide stimulations together with well-studied HLA-B-restricted epitopes. Donor HLA type was relevant to the analysis, as public TCR beta signatures indicated carriage of CMV infection together with the matching HLA type.

Sequencing was carried out with an Illumina HiSeq 1500. TCRdb ran its own pipeline on the public reads, namely fastp trimming at Q25 and MiXCR clone calling, and kept in-frame beta chains. One record per CDR3 amino acid sequence lists the most common genes and DNA. The sample data list some 920,000 distinct CDR3 sequences, and 30% to 40% of these were observed just once. The ten largest clones capture about an eighth of the sample. Beyond this particular receptor, the publication reports: The ex vivo response was dominated by HLA-C-restricted CMV-specific TCR beta clonotypes, which also provided the single most frequent clonotype in two of eight donors. In both this cohort and an independent roughly 330-donor cohort, the cumulative frequency of public TCR beta family members distinguished carriers of CMV infection plus the relevant HLA type.

This specimen's treatment or condition label, interpreted: in vitro stimulation with specific CMV peptide epitopes to enrich CMV-specific T cells. At the junction V is shortened by 3 bases and J by 2 bases, with 4 bases in between. The germline V gene gives CDR1 as MNHNS and CDR2 as SASEGT. Counted from cysteine to phenylalanine, this CDR3 has 12 amino acids. Kept here is only the CDR3 DNA, which spans 36 bases and is read in frame from base 1. Regarding this clonotype: Its cognate antigen has yet to be identified. No base-level quality is on record; no much larger clone is a single base apart.

The clonotype comes from a human donor in good health (CMV status not recorded). Some clones in this sample may be carry-over from other donors' samples. The rearranged chain carries TRBV6-1 and TRBJ1-2, with no confident D gene call. The sequences come from cultured CD8+ T cells from PBMCs, collected from culture after CMV antigen stimulation. The DNA sequence reads TGTGCCAGCAGTGACATAAACTATGGCTACACCTTC. It encodes CASSDINYGYTF.